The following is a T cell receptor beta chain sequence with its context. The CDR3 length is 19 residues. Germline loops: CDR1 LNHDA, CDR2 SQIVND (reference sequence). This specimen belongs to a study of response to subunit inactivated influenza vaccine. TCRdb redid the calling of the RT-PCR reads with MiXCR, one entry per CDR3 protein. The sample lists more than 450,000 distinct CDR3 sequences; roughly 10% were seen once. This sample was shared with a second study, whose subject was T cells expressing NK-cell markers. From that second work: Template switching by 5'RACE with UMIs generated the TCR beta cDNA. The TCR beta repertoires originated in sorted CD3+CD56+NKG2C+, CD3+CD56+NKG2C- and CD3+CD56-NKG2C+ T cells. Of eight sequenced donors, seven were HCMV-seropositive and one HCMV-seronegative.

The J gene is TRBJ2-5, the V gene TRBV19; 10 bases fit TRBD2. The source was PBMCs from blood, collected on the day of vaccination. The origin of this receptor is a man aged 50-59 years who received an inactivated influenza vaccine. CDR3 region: CAKGLRSEVLAGWEETQYF. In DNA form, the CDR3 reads TGTGCAAAAGGTCTTCGGTCCGAAGTACTAGCGGGATGGGAAGAGACCCAGTACTTC.